A single sample is the source of the 32 T cell receptor beta chains below, sequenced in a study of blood T cell repertoires in COVID-19. Repertoires were generated with immunoSEQ multiplex PCR, while TCRdb's copy carries only in-frame clones and drops some. The sample lists roughly 140,000 clones, less than 85% seen once, with roughly 1.7% in the top ten. What was sequenced was PBMCs or T cells enriched from blood (not recorded which). The receptors were sampled from a woman younger than 35 who had been exposed to COVID-19.

V usage is TRBV18 and J usage is TRBJ2-2, with 7 bases that match TRBD1. Per germline, CDR1 KGHSH and CDR2 LQKENI. The CDR3 runs 15 residues. The V and J ends lost 0 bases and 4 bases, in that order; junction bases with no gene match: 2. The CDR3 loop reads CASSPPTGPTGELFF. The CDR3, as DNA: TGTGCCAGCTCACCACCGACAGGGCCCACCGGGGAGCTGTTTTTT.

The rearrangement joins TRBV18 to TRBJ2-2; 9 bases map to TRBD2. This CDR3 has 21 amino acids. With 2 bases clipped from V and 0 bases from J, the junction kept 16 bases outside the gene matches. CDR1 and CDR2 from the germline V gene are KGHSH and LQKENI. The CDR3 nucleotides are TGTGCCAGCTCACCAACTCCCGGGACGGCGGCTAGCGGGGCGAACACCGGGGAGCTGTTTTTT. Amino acids: CASSPTPGTAASGANTGELFF.

V and J are TRBV4-3 and TRBJ1-2; TRBD1 matches at 8 bases. Germline lookup yields CDR1 LGHNA and CDR2 YSLEER. Trimming removed 4 bases from V and 6 bases from J; junction bases left unmatched: 1. The CDR3 covers 12 residues. CDR3 in DNA: TGCGCCAGCAGCCGGACAGGGAATGGCTACACCTTC. Protein product: CASSRTGNGYTF.

The gene calls are TRBV4-2 and TRBJ2-1; D might be TRBD2 (6 bases). The CDR3 is 15 amino acids. The germline V gene has CDR1 LGHNA and CDR2 YNFKEQ. Trimming removed 4 bases from V and 0 bases from J, with 10 bases in between. The CDR3 reads CASSPLASSYNEQFF. The CDR3 DNA reads TGTGCCAGCAGCCCGCTAGCGAGCTCCTACAATGAGCAGTTCTTC.

This clone was seen a few times. The chain combines TRBV5-1 with TRBJ1-3; 7 bases align to TRBD1. CDR1 SGHRS and CDR2 YFSETQ come from the germline V gene. This CDR3 has 15 amino acids. After removal of 3 bases from V and 4 bases from J, the junction contained 7 bases not matched to a gene. The DNA for the CDR3 is TGCGCCAGCAGCTATATACCGGGACAGGGAAACACCATATATTTT. It encodes CASSYIPGQGNTIYF. Supplemented by reference TRBV5-1 and TRBJ1-3, the full variable domain reads KAGVTQTPRYLIKTRGQQVTLSCSPISGHRSVSWYQQTPGQGLQFLFEYFSETQRNKGNFPGRFSGRQFSNSRSEMNVSTLELGDSALYLCASSYIPGQGNTIYFGEGSWLTVV.

This clone has just a few counts. DNA for the CDR3: TGTGCCAGCAGCCGTGGGGCCAACGTCCTGACTTTC. This gives the protein CASSRGANVLTF. The chain joins TRBV7-9 to TRBJ2-6; D is uncertain. Germline V lookup: CDR1 SEHNR, CDR2 FQNEAQ (reference sequence). Trimming removed 5 bases at V and 3 bases at J, with 2 bases between. The CDR3 runs to 12 residues.

This clone showed up just once. This rearrangement joins TRBV4-1 to TRBJ1-1; D is uncertain. The length of the CDR3 is 16 residues. Per the germline V gene, CDR1 is MGHRA and CDR2 is YSYEKL. V dropped 4 bases and J dropped 4 bases, with 19 bases sitting between them. The CDR3 nucleotides read TGCGCCAGCAGCCTCAGTCCTTCGGGGTTGGCCACTGAAGCTTTCTTT. It codes for CASSLSPSGLATEAFF.

This chain connects TRBV28 to TRBJ2-5, with 7 bases identical to TRBD1. J was trimmed by 1 base and V by 5 bases; bases with no gene match: 7. The CDR3 totals 15 residues. The germline gives CDR1 MDHEN, CDR2 SYDVKM. CDR3 residues: CASSRSGQPQETQYF. The CDR3 DNA sequence: TGTGCCAGCAGTCGTTCGGGACAGCCCCAAGAGACCCAGTACTTC.

This chain links TRBV6-5 with TRBJ2-7, with a tentative D call TRBD1 (5 bases). The germline V gene has CDR1 MNHEY and CDR2 SVGAGI. The CDR3 runs 15 residues. V lost 5 bases and J lost 5, with 19 bases in between. This CDR3 reads CASSTENPQGHEQYF. The DNA for the CDR3 is TGTGCCAGCAGTACCGAGAACCCCCAGGGTCACGAGCAGTACTTC.

The V call is TRBV6-6, the J call TRBJ2-1; TRBD2 aligns across 10 bases. From germline, CDR1 is MNHNY and CDR2 SVGAGI (reference sequence). V lost 5 bases, J lost 0 bases, and 10 bases stayed unmatched. This CDR3 comprises 18 residues. CDR3 sequence: CASSRGLADASSYNEQFF. The CDR3 DNA sequence: TGTGCCAGCAGTCGCGGACTAGCGGACGCGAGCTCCTACAATGAGCAGTTCTTC.

This sequence joins TRBV9 and TRBJ2-3; TRBD2 is a possible D gene (6 bases). CDR1 is SGDLS and CDR2 is YYNGEE in the germline V gene. The CDR3 runs to 15 residues. Deletions cut 5 bases from V and 4 bases from J, with 17 bases between. CDR3 DNA sequence: TGTGCCAGCAGGCTGGGGCAGGGAGGCGCAGATACGCAGTATTTT. Residues: CASRLGQGGADTQYF.

This clone was found once. The chain combines TRBV21-1 with TRBJ1-6; no DNA check was done on the table's D call, TRBD1. TRBV21-1 is a pseudogene. The CDR3 extends over 16 amino acids. The CDR3 region is CASSKGQGIGNSPLHF. CDR3 coding DNA: TGTGCCAGCAGCAAAGGTCAGGGTATCGGGAATTCACCCCTCCACTTT.

The chain links TRBV4-1 to TRBJ2-3; D might be TRBD2 (6 bases). Germline CDR1 is MGHRA and CDR2 is YSYEKL. The V gene lost 4 bases and the J gene lost 0 bases, with 11 bases spanning the gap. This CDR3 comprises 15 residues. CDR3 amino acids: CASSPGLTSTDTQYF. CDR3 coding DNA: TGCGCCAGCAGCCCGGGACTGACTAGCACAGATACGCAGTATTTT.

The CDR3 DNA sequence: TGCGCCAGCAGTGATAGAGGGCGGCCGGTTAAAAACGAGCAGTACTTC. Protein: CASSDRGRPVKNEQYF. The J gene is TRBJ2-7, the V gene TRBV10-1, with D tentatively TRBD2 (5 bases). Per germline, CDR1 WNHNN and CDR2 SYGVQD (reference sequence). The V gene lost 3 bases and the J gene lost 5 bases, with 20 bases spanning the gap. This CDR3 contains 16 residues.

The rearrangement joins TRBV7-8 to TRBJ1-2; D possibly corresponds to TRBD1 (6 bases). Trimming left V 3 bases short and J 4 bases short, with 18 bases between. Per the germline V gene, CDR1 is SGHVS and CDR2 is FQNEAQ. This CDR3 spans 16 amino acids. CDR3 region: CASSFSLDSGLYGYTF. DNA for the CDR3: TGTGCCAGCAGCTTCTCCCTGGACAGCGGTCTCTATGGCTACACCTTC.

The V call is TRBV5-4, the J call TRBJ2-7; the D is unclear. Per the germline V gene, CDR1 is SGHNT and CDR2 is YYREEE (reference sequence). The length of the CDR3 is 15 residues. V lost 3 bases, J lost 2 bases, and 15 bases lay in between. As DNA, the CDR3 is TGTGCCAGCAGCTCCACTTTGTCTTCTACCTACGAGCAGTACTTC. It specifies CASSSTLSSTYEQYF.

The chain uses TRBV28 and TRBJ2-2; perhaps TRBD1 as D (5 bases). V dropped 3 bases and J dropped 4 bases, with 9 bases sitting between them. CDR1 is MDHEN, CDR2 SYDVKM, per germline. This CDR3 comprises 14 residues. CDR3 coding DNA: TGTGCCAGCAGTTTTCTAAGGGGCACCGGGGAGCTGTTTTTT. Protein sequence: CASSFLRGTGELFF.

This clone was counted between two and nine times. The chain joins TRBV6-5 to TRBJ1-1, with unresolved D. V dropped 2 bases and J dropped 10 bases, with 23 bases sitting between them. The CDR3 length is 16 residues. Germline lookup yields CDR1 MNHEY and CDR2 SVGAGI. CDR3 in amino acids: CASSYDTGTEIYRAFF. In nucleotides, the CDR3 is TGTGCCAGCAGTTACGATACCGGTACAGAGATATACCGAGCTTTCTTT.

The chain has TRBV3-1 (or the pseudogene TRBV3-2) and TRBJ1-5; TRBD1 matches 8 bases. Trimming took 1 base from V and 6 from J; bases not matched to a gene: 8. From germline, CDR1 is LGHDT and CDR2 YNNKEL (reference sequence). The CDR3 spans 16 residues. The CDR3 DNA sequence: TGTGCCAGCAGCCAAGCTGGACAGGGTAGGGGTCAGCCCCAGCATTTT. As protein: CASSQAGQGRGQPQHF.

The rearrangement uses TRBV6-2 or TRBV6-3 and TRBJ1-1; 9 bases line up with TRBD1. Unmatched junction bases numbered 4, after V lost 5 bases and J lost 0 bases. Germline lookup yields CDR1 MNHEY and CDR2 SVGEGT. The CDR3 totals 15 residues. The CDR3 DNA is TGTGCCAGCAGTCTCTACAGGGGGCTGAACACTGAAGCTTTCTTT. The encoded protein is CASSLYRGLNTEAFF.

The gene calls are TRBV5-1 and TRBJ2-7; 15 positions match TRBD2. J gave up 0 bases and V 4 bases, and 5 bases lay outside the gene matches. Germline CDR1 and CDR2: SGHRS and YFSETQ. The CDR3 consists of 17 residues. CDR3 bases: TGCGCCAGCAGCCCCGGGACTAGCGGGAGGAGCTCCTACGAGCAGTACTTC. Translation gives CASSPGTSGRSSYEQYF.

This clone was seen a single time. V is TRBV3-1 (or the pseudogene TRBV3-2) and J is TRBJ1-1, with D hard to call. Germline CDR1 is LGHDT and CDR2 is YNNKEL (reference sequence). V lost 2 bases, J lost 1 base, and 11 bases lay in between. This CDR3 has 15 amino acids. CDR3 bases: TGTGCCAGCAGCCAATACGAAGGAGGGAACACTGAAGCTTTCTTT. It encodes CASSQYEGGNTEAFF.

V usage is TRBV21-1 and J usage is TRBJ1-5; the D call TRBD1 from the table was never checked on the DNA. TRBV21-1 is marked as a pseudogene. This CDR3 region has 17 residues. CDR3 DNA sequence: TGTGCCAGCAGCAAAGTCCCGAGGACAGGGCGGCATCAGCCCCAGCATTTT. Protein product: CASSKVPRTGRHQPQHF.

The chain links TRBV2 to TRBJ2-5; D is unclear. CDR1 SNHLY and CDR2 FYNNEI come from the germline V gene. V lost 4 bases to trimming and J lost 3 bases, with 9 bases between them. The CDR3 contains 13 residues. CDR3 loop: CASSVVAEETQYF. CDR3 coding DNA: TGTGCCAGCAGTGTGGTAGCAGAAGAGACCCAGTACTTC.

The rearrangement joins TRBV5-6 to TRBJ1-2; 7 bases are shared with TRBD1. The V gene end was trimmed by 0 bases and the J gene end by 3 bases; junction bases not matched to a gene: 5. The CDR3 runs 15 residues. The V gene's germline CDR1 is SGHDT and CDR2 YYEEEE. The CDR3, as DNA: TGTGCCAGCAGCTTGGAGGCAGGGGGGTACTATGGCTACACCTTC. It encodes CASSLEAGGYYGYTF.

The chain couples TRBV5-1 to TRBJ2-3; the match to TRBD2 covers 12 bases. The CDR3 is 17 amino acids. Germline trimming cut 0 bases from V and 2 bases from J; bases unmatched to any gene: 4. CDR1 is SGHRS, CDR2 YFSETQ, per germline. The CDR3 protein is CASSLATSGGPTDTQYF. CDR3 in DNA: TGCGCCAGCAGCTTGGCGACTAGCGGGGGCCCCACAGATACGCAGTATTTT.

This chain joins TRBV6-6 and TRBJ2-7, with 10 bases lining up with TRBD1. Looked up from germline, CDR1 is MNHNY and CDR2 is SVGAGI (reference sequence). This CDR3 has 15 amino acids. Trimming took 0 bases from V and 3 from J; bases not matched to a gene: 2. The CDR3 nucleotides read TGTGCCAGCAGTTACTCGGGGGACAGGGGCTACGAGCAGTACTTC. Its protein is CASSYSGDRGYEQYF.

This chain joins TRBV15 and TRBJ1-5, with a weak D call TRBD1 (6 bases). Trimming pared 4 bases from V and 6 bases from J, leaving 16 bases between. Germline CDR1 and CDR2: LNHNV and YYDKDF (reference sequence). CDR3 length: 15 residues. CDR3 sequence reads: CATSTDGQWGQPQHF. CDR3 DNA: TGTGCCACCAGCACCGATGGACAGTGGGGTCAGCCCCAGCATTTT.

This clone was observed a single time. The chain uses TRBV14 and TRBJ2-7, with TRBD1 identical over 12 bases. Per germline, CDR1 SGHDN and CDR2 FVKESK. After removal of 4 bases from V and 7 bases from J, the junction contained 5 bases not matched to a gene. The CDR3 contains 14 residues. The CDR3 loop is CASSPGQGAREQYF. DNA of the CDR3: TGTGCCAGCAGCCCGGGACAGGGGGCGCGTGAGCAGTACTTC.

The chain has TRBV18 and TRBJ1-5; no firm D call. Germline CDR1 reads KGHSH; CDR2 reads LQKENI. The CDR3 runs 15 residues. Trimming shortened V by 2 bases and J by 0 bases, and 8 bases separated the two germline ends. CDR3: CASSPGGNSNQPQHF. The CDR3 coding sequence is TGTGCCAGCTCACCAGGAGGCAATAGCAATCAGCCCCAGCATTTT. The full variable domain, completed using reference TRBV18 and TRBJ1-5, is NAGVMQNPRHLVRRRGQEARLRCSPMKGHSHVYWYRQLPEEGLKFMVYLQKENIIDESGMPKERFSAEFPKEGPSILRIQQVVRGDSAAYFCASSPGGNSNQPQHFGDGTRLSIL.

The genes are TRBV7-3 and TRBJ2-3, with 9 bases matching TRBD1. Trimming took 4 bases from V and 2 from J; bases not matched to a gene: 4. From germline, CDR1 is SGHTA and CDR2 FQGTGA. The CDR3 covers 15 residues. In DNA, the CDR3 is TGTGCCAGCAGCTGGACAGGGGCCCACACAGATACGCAGTATTTT. Its protein product is CASSWTGAHTDTQYF. Looking up the rest from reference TRBV7-3 and TRBJ2-3 gives the full variable domain: GAGVSQTPSNKVTEKGKYVELRCDPISGHTALYWYRQSLGQGPEFLIYFQGTGAADDSGLPNDRFFAVRPEGSVSTLKIQRTERGDSAVYLCASSWTGAHTDTQYFGPGTRLTVL.

The CDR3 sequence: CASRGGEVNSPLHF. CDR3 coding DNA: TGTGCCAGCAGGGGGGGAGAGGTTAATTCACCCCTCCACTTT. The chain employs TRBV9 and TRBJ1-6; TRBD1 might be the D (5 bases). This CDR3 has 14 amino acids. Trimming pared 5 bases from V and 6 bases from J, leaving 12 bases between. Germline loops: CDR1 SGDLS, CDR2 YYNGEE.